Listed below are T cell receptor beta chains from one sample, sequenced in a study of blood T cell repertoires in COVID-19. Sequencing was performed with immunoSEQ multiplex PCR; in TCRdb, only in-frame clones are kept and a portion is missing. The sample consists of fewer than 70,000 clones, approximately 86% of them appearing once. Sequenced input: peripheral blood. The source of these receptors is a woman in her 70s with active COVID-19. CDR3s include the opening cysteine and the closing phenylalanine or tryptophan.

V	J	CDR3
TRBV5-1	TRBJ1-1	CASSWGQADTEAFF
TRBV28	TRBJ2-7	CASSFREAGGNEQYF
TRBV6-1	TRBJ2-3	CASSEALQGSSTDTQYF
TRBV6-5	TRBJ1-1	CASSHRDRANTEAFF
TRBV28	TRBJ2-1	CASSSHSAGGYNEQFF
TRBV19	TRBJ2-1	CASSMEGTSSVDNEQFF
TRBV5-6	TRBJ2-1	CASSRGTVNEQFF
TRBV28	TRBJ2-1	CASSSEDTSYNEQFF
TRBV6-5	TRBJ2-7	CASSYREVGSYEQYF
TRBV6-2/TRBV6-3	TRBJ2-2	CASSTGVSTGELFF
TRBV18	TRBJ1-6	CASSPNYRDNSPLHF
TRBV20-1	TRBJ2-1	CSASPGTGANNEQFF
TRBV20-1	TRBJ2-2	CSARATGELFF